These 24 T cell receptor beta chains share one sample of origin, sequenced in a study of identical twins. TCRdb re-derived calls from the 5' RACE reads in MiXCR, one entry per CDR3 protein. The data show a few hundred thousand distinct CDR3 sequences, 9% to 15% seen once. These records were also assigned to another study, of yellow fever vaccine responses in identical twins.

Sequencing was carried out using CD8+ T cells sorted from blood. Every receptor here comes from a woman between 18 and 29 years old in good health.

The chain joins TRBV7-9 to TRBJ2-5; D gene uncertain. This CDR3 spans 14 amino acids. Germline V CDR1 and CDR2: SEHNR, FQNEAQ (reference sequence). The V and J ends lost 7 bases and 1 base respectively, with 13 bases between them. DNA of the CDR3: TGTGCCAGCACCCTGAGCACACTCCAAGAGACCCAGTACTTC. Translation gives CASTLSTLQETQYF.

This clonotype was seen more than once but under ten times. The J gene is TRBJ2-2, the V gene TRBV5-1; D gene uncertain. This CDR3 spans 17 amino acids. The germline CDR1 and CDR2 sequences are SGHRS and YFSETQ. The V end lost 3 bases, the J end lost 0 bases, and 15 bases lay between the germline ends. Here the CDR3 DNA reads TGCGCCAGCAGCTACCCTACCCAGGTGGCGAACACCGGGGAGCTGTTTTTT. Residues: CASSYPTQVANTGELFF.

The chain employs TRBV3-1 and TRBJ1-1; D remains unclear. Germline V CDR1 and CDR2: LGHDT, YNNKEL (reference sequence). The CDR3 is 16 residues long. Trimming stripped 0 bases from V and 3 bases from J, with 14 bases between. The CDR3 spells CASSQEREDKDTEAFF. The CDR3 DNA sequence: TGTGCCAGCAGCCAAGAACGGGAAGACAAGGACACTGAAGCTTTCTTT.

This clonotype was recorded a few times. The rearrangement joins TRBV29-1 to TRBJ2-7; tentatively, D is TRBD1 or TRBD2 (5 bases each). CDR3 length: 13 amino acids. Germline CDR1 SQVTM, CDR2 ANQGSEA. The germline V and J ends were trimmed by 2 bases and 2 bases, with 10 bases remaining between them. The CDR3 loop reads CSVELGDPYEQYF. The CDR3 DNA reads as TGCAGCGTTGAACTGGGGGACCCCTACGAGCAGTACTTC.

This clonotype was observed many times. The chain has TRBV15 and TRBJ1-5, with D uncertain. The germline V gene encodes CDR1 LNHNV and CDR2 YYDKDF (reference sequence). This CDR3 region has 14 residues. V lost 6 bases and J 1 base, leaving 10 bases between the germline ends. The CDR3 reads CATRELRSNQPQHF. DNA for the CDR3: TGTGCCACCAGAGAGTTGCGAAGCAATCAGCCCCAGCATTTT.

The J gene is TRBJ2-2, the V gene TRBV28; D is uncertain. Trimming took off 3 bases at V and 4 bases at J, with 12 bases between the two ends. The CDR3 is 15 amino acids. From germline, CDR1 is MDHEN and CDR2 SYDVKM. In nucleotides, the CDR3 is TGTGCCAGCAGTTTCTTCTCCCCGGGCACCGGGGAGCTGTTTTTT. Translated: CASSFFSPGTGELFF.

This sequence joins TRBV3-1 and TRBJ2-3; 8 bases are a match to TRBD2. This CDR3 contains 16 residues. CDR1 and CDR2 (germline): LGHDT, YNNKEL (reference sequence). V shed 7 bases and J 1 base; nucleotides not matched to a gene: 10. CDR3 in DNA: TGTGCCAGCAAAACCTCTACGCGGGAGGGCACAGATACGCAGTATTTT. It specifies CASKTSTREGTDTQYF.

This clonotype was found a few times. The chain recombines TRBV9 with TRBJ2-1; D may correspond to TRBD1 or TRBD2 (5 bases each). This CDR3 is built from 16 residues. The germline V and J ends were trimmed by 4 bases and 5 bases, with 19 bases remaining between them. CDR1 and CDR2 (germline): SGDLS, YYNGEE. CDR3 sequence: CASSPGSGVLNNEQFF. The CDR3, as DNA: TGTGCCAGCAGCCCAGGGAGTGGGGTTTTGAACAATGAGCAGTTCTTC.

This clonotype was picked up a small number of times. The chain couples TRBV20-1 to TRBJ2-1; D unresolved. The V end lost 6 bases, the J end lost 5 bases, and 14 bases lay between the germline ends. Germline CDR1 is DFQATT and CDR2 is SNEGSKA (reference sequence). This CDR3 is built from 13 residues. The CDR3 is CSAPLLRHNEQFF. CDR3 DNA: TGCAGTGCCCCTCTCCTCAGACACAATGAGCAGTTCTTC.

This clonotype showed up just a few times. The rearrangement joins TRBV14 to TRBJ2-3; 9 nucleotides agree with TRBD2. Germline CDR1 is SGHDN and CDR2 is FVKESK. The CDR3 has 17 residues. Losses at the gene ends were 0 bases for V and 2 bases for J; bases not matched to a gene: 6. The CDR3 spells CASSQDLTSGYTDTQYF. DNA for the CDR3: TGTGCCAGCAGCCAAGACTTGACTAGCGGCTACACAGATACGCAGTATTTT.

This clonotype has a count of ten or more. The rearrangement links TRBV7-8 to TRBJ2-3; 11 nucleotides match TRBD2. Germline CDR1 and CDR2: SGHVS and FQNEAQ. This CDR3 comprises 15 residues. V dropped 3 bases and J dropped 3; count of bases not matched to a gene: 2. DNA for the CDR3: TGTGCCAGCAGCTTTAGCGGGGGGGAAACAGATACGCAGTATTTT. Its translation is CASSFSGGETDTQYF.

This clonotype was observed a few times. V gene TRBV12-3 or TRBV12-4 combines with J gene TRBJ1-1; 7 nucleotides align to TRBD1. CDR3 length: 14 amino acids. V gave up 7 bases and J gave up 1 base; unmatched junction bases: 6. CDR3 protein: CASTPGDRNTEAFF. The CDR3 DNA sequence: TGTGCCAGCACCCCGGGGGACAGGAACACTGAAGCTTTCTTT.

The genes are TRBV27 and TRBJ2-1; 7 nucleotides line up with TRBD2. The germline V gene encodes CDR1 MNHEY and CDR2 SMNVEV (reference sequence). The CDR3 consists of 15 residues. Trimming at V came to 7 bases and at J to 4 bases, leaving 10 bases not matched to a gene. The DNA of the CDR3 is TGTGCCAGCACCACTCCGGGACTATTATACAATGAGCAGTTCTTC. It encodes CASTTPGLLYNEQFF.

Comment on this clonotype: Since no conserved phenylalanine or tryptophan closes the CDR3, a read error is the likely cause. The genes are TRBV25-1 and TRBJ1-1; D unclear. This CDR3 region has 11 residues. V gave up 8 bases and J gave up 8 bases, with 12 bases separating them. Germline loops: CDR1 MGHDK, CDR2 SYGVNS. The CDR3 DNA reads TGTGCCAGCGAGGGAAAACAAGAAGCTTTCTCT. It translates to CASEGKQEAFS.

The V and J genes are TRBV2 and TRBJ1-2, with D uncertain. Germline CDR1 and CDR2: SNHLY and FYNNEI. The CDR3 extends over 13 amino acids. V was shortened by 4 bases and J by 4 bases, with 10 bases between the two germline ends. The CDR3 is CASSGRLSYGYTF. The CDR3 DNA sequence: TGTGCCAGCAGTGGAAGACTCTCCTATGGCTACACCTTC.

The sample holds a few counts of this clonotype. The chain links TRBV20-1 to TRBJ2-5, with 11 bases aligning to TRBD2. V was clipped by 5 bases and J by 2 bases; unmatched bases: 7. The CDR3 has 15 amino acids. Looked up from germline, CDR1 is DFQATT and CDR2 is SNEGSKA (reference sequence). Here the CDR3 reads CSAPPGLADQETQYF. The CDR3 region has the DNA TGCAGTGCTCCGCCGGGACTAGCGGATCAAGAGACCCAGTACTTC.

The sample holds a few counts of this clonotype. V usage is TRBV19 and J usage is TRBJ1-1; a possible D gene is TRBD1 (5 bases). CDR1 and CDR2 (germline): LNHDA, SQIVND (reference sequence). V was pared by 5 bases and J by 3 bases, with 13 bases between. CDR3 length: 14 amino acids. This CDR3 reads CASSLGGSHTEAFF. The CDR3 nucleotides read TGTGCCAGTAGTTTGGGGGGGTCGCACACTGAAGCTTTCTTT.

This clonotype has only a few counts. V gene TRBV19 combines with J gene TRBJ2-6, with D tentatively TRBD1 (5 bases). This CDR3 contains 15 residues. V was pared by 8 bases and J by 2 bases, with 13 bases between. CDR1 and CDR2 from the germline V gene are LNHDA and SQIVND (reference sequence). The CDR3 reads CASGSGLTGANVLTF. CDR3 in DNA: TGTGCCAGTGGTTCAGGGCTTACTGGGGCCAACGTCCTGACTTTC.

The chain employs TRBV5-1 and TRBJ1-3; D may be TRBD1 (5 bases). V lost 0 bases to trimming and J lost 11 bases, with 18 bases between them. The length of the CDR3 is 15 residues. Looked up from germline, CDR1 is SGHRS and CDR2 is YFSETQ. CDR3 in DNA: TGCGCCAGCAGCTTGGAGGGGACCCCGCCGGGAGCCATATATTTT. Translation: CASSLEGTPPGAIYF.

V and J are TRBV27 and TRBJ2-1; perhaps TRBD1 as D (6 bases). The CDR3 is made up of 16 amino acids. V lost 1 base to trimming and J lost 1 base, with 11 bases between them. The germline gives CDR1 MNHEY, CDR2 SMNVEV (reference sequence). This CDR3 reads CASSLYWDTSYNEQFF. The CDR3 bases are TGTGCCAGCAGTTTATATTGGGACACTTCCTACAATGAGCAGTTCTTC.

This clonotype has a handful of counts. This rearrangement joins TRBV27 to TRBJ2-1; 8 bases are a match to TRBD2. J lost 5 bases, V lost 0 bases, and 9 bases had no gene match. This CDR3 is 17 amino acids long. Germline CDR1 MNHEY, CDR2 SMNVEV (reference sequence). The CDR3 reads CASSLSFYSGMNNEQFF. The DNA for the CDR3 is TGTGCCAGCAGTTTATCTTTCTATAGCGGGATGAACAATGAGCAGTTCTTC.

This clonotype was counted a few times. The chain combines TRBV3-1 with TRBJ2-5; possibly TRBD1 for D (5 bases). Per germline, CDR1 LGHDT and CDR2 YNNKEL (reference sequence). The CDR3 consists of 18 residues. V lost 0 bases, J lost 2 bases, and 19 bases lay in between. In nucleotides, the CDR3 is TGTGCCAGCAGCCAAGATTTCCCAGCCTTGACAGCTCAAGAGACCCAGTACTTC. Translation gives CASSQDFPALTAQETQYF.

DNA of the CDR3: TGTGCCAGCAGCTCGGGTGAGGGAGGGGACCGACCCCAGCATTTT. This codes for CASSSGEGGDRPQHF. This chain links TRBV27 with TRBJ1-5; perhaps TRBD1 as D (5 bases). The CDR3 runs 15 residues. V lost 6 bases to trimming and J lost 10 bases, with 22 bases between them. The germline V gene encodes CDR1 MNHEY and CDR2 SMNVEV (reference sequence).

This sequence joins TRBV24-1 and TRBJ1-5; 7 nucleotides align to TRBD1. Germline CDR1 KGHDR, CDR2 SFDVKD. V trimming: 4 bases; J trimming: 7 bases; junction bases outside the gene matches: 6. The CDR3 length is 14 residues. This CDR3 is CATSDNRGRQPQHF. CDR3 nucleotides: TGTGCCACCAGTGACAACAGGGGTCGACAGCCCCAGCATTTT.